These 8 T cell receptor beta chains came from one sample sequenced in a study of vaccination and CD4 T cells after COVID-19. As to time point: late sampling 161 to 241 days after vaccination in three convalescent patients. The treatment was: roughly 11-day PBMC culture with coronavirus spike peptide pools or control peptides (ViraFEST assay). The Oncomine TCR Beta short-read assay sequenced DNA from cultured CD4+ T cells. TCRdb used MiXCR to reprocess the PCR reads, holding one entry per CDR3 protein. The sample shows approximately 22,000 distinct CDR3 sequences, around 42% of them seen only once. The antigens these receptors bind are not known. The sequencing used CD4+ T cells from blood, cultured in vitro, collected about 7 months after SARS-CoV-2 vaccination. All receptors derive from a human donor who had recovered from COVID-19.

The table lists this clonotype with a few counts. This chain connects TRBV27 to TRBJ2-5; the match to TRBD1 covers 9 bases. CDR3 size: 14 residues. The V and J ends lost 4 bases and 1 base, in that order; junction bases with no gene match: 1. CDR1 is MNHEY, CDR2 SMNVEV, per germline (reference sequence). The CDR3 DNA follows: TGTGCCAGCAGTTCGACAGGGGGCCAAGAGACCCAGTACTTC. It specifies CASSSTGGQETQYF.

V and J are TRBV27 and TRBJ1-5; possible D gene TRBD1, 5 bases. V lost 5 bases, J lost 3 bases, and 11 bases lay in between. CDR3 length: 14 residues. Per the germline V gene, CDR1 is MNHEY and CDR2 is SMNVEV (reference sequence). Here the CDR3 DNA reads TGTGCCAGCAGTCCTCCAGGGTCCAATCAGCCCCAGCATTTT. Translated: CASSPPGSNQPQHF.

V and J are TRBV20-1 and TRBJ2-7; 9 bases align to TRBD1. V shed 3 bases, J shed 7 bases, and the junction held 10 bases outside the gene matches. In germline, CDR1 is DFQATT, CDR2 SNEGSKA (reference sequence). The CDR3 loop spans 14 amino acids. The CDR3 region has the DNA TGCAGTGCTAGCCCTACCCGGACAGGGGTTGAGCAGTACTTC. Encoded protein: CSASPTRTGVEQYF.

This chain uses TRBV20-1 with TRBJ2-5; D is possibly TRBD1 or TRBD2 (5 bases each). The CDR3 runs 12 residues. Per germline, CDR1 DFQATT and CDR2 SNEGSKA (reference sequence). The germline V and J ends were trimmed by 5 bases and 3 bases, with 10 bases remaining between them. CDR3 region: CSAGGAEETQYF. DNA of the CDR3: TGCAGTGCTGGGGGAGCGGAAGAGACCCAGTACTTC.

The CDR3 DNA reads as TGTGCCACCAGCTTGGTGATCGGCGGCGGGGAGCTGTTTTTT. Protein product: CATSLVIGGGELFF. The chain carries TRBV15 and TRBJ2-2; no reliable D call. The germline V and J ends were trimmed by 5 bases and 7 bases, with 14 bases remaining between them. CDR1 LNHNV and CDR2 YYDKDF come from the germline V gene (reference sequence). The CDR3 is 14 amino acids.

This clonotype was found a few times. The genes are TRBV28 and TRBJ2-7; 11 bases line up with TRBD1. J lost 4 bases, V lost 2 bases, and 4 bases had no gene match. CDR1 is MDHEN, CDR2 SYDVKM, per germline. The CDR3 is 15 residues long. CDR3 nucleotides: TGTGCCAGCAGTTTACGAGGGACAGGGGGTTACGAGCAGTACTTC. It is translated as CASSLRGTGGYEQYF. The entire variable domain, with the rest obtained from reference TRBV28 and TRBJ2-7, is as follows: DVKVTQSSRYLVKRTGEKVFLECVQDMDHENMFWYRQDPGLGLRLIYFSYDVKMKEKGDIPEGYSVSREKKERFSLILESASTNQTSMYLCASSLRGTGGYEQYFGPGTRLTVT.

This clonotype was observed a handful of times. The chain uses TRBV7-2 and TRBJ2-5; D is uncertain. The CDR3 loop spans 15 amino acids. The germline V gene has CDR1 SGHTA and CDR2 FQGNSA. V lost 2 bases, J lost 2 bases, and 12 bases lay in between. The CDR3 loop is CASSLRWAEQETQYF. The CDR3 DNA is TGTGCCAGCAGCTTAAGATGGGCGGAGCAAGAGACCCAGTACTTC.

The chain links TRBV28 to TRBJ2-7; 9 bases match TRBD1. Germline CDR1 reads MDHEN; CDR2 reads SYDVKM. After removal of 6 bases from V and 5 bases from J, the junction contained 8 bases not matched to a gene. The CDR3 covers 14 residues. CDR3: CASRTGTGLHEQYF. The CDR3 bases are TGTGCCAGCAGGACCGGGACAGGGCTTCACGAGCAGTACTTC.